Listed here are 18 T cell receptor beta chains from one sample, sequenced in a study of cytomegalovirus exposure and HLA in healthy donors. The PCR contained 60 Vbeta and 13 Jbeta primers. The repertoire was sequenced with immunoSEQ multiplex PCR; TCRdb's copy has only in-frame clones and lacks some. The profile shows 100,000 to 150,000 clones, about 73% of them singletons. The specimen sequenced was PBMCs. All receptors come from a woman in her forties in good health and CMV-seronegative.

Written as DNA, the CDR3 is TGCGCCAGCAGCCAAGTTCTATCCTACACCATATATTTT. The encoded protein is CASSQVLSYTIYF. The chain links TRBV4-1 to TRBJ1-3, with no clear D. Germline V gene data show CDR1 as MGHRA and CDR2 as YSYEKL. With 1 base removed from V and 8 bases from J, the gap between germline ends came to 9 bases. The length of the CDR3 is 13 residues.

This clone was seen just once. The junction differs from germline at one of its ends, possibly a read error. V usage is TRBV7-9 and J usage is TRBJ2-5; a possible D gene is TRBD2 (7 bases). The germline CDR1 and CDR2 sequences are SEHNR and FQNEAQ (reference sequence). This CDR3 has 14 amino acids. The CDR3 sequence is CSSSWRGGQETQYF. CDR3 sequence (DNA): TGTTCCAGCAGCTGGAGGGGGGGCCAAGAGACCCAGTACTTC.

V usage is TRBV4-2 and J usage is TRBJ1-6; tentative D call: TRBD1 (5 bases). Germline V CDR1 and CDR2: LGHNA, YNFKEQ. The CDR3 loop spans 17 amino acids. The V end lost 0 bases, the J end lost 4 bases, and 13 bases lay between the germline ends. DNA for the CDR3: TGTGCCAGCAGCCAAGATGCGGGGTCAGGGTATAATTCACCCCTCCACTTT. It codes for CASSQDAGSGYNSPLHF.

The chain couples TRBV6-5 to TRBJ2-1; D possibly corresponds to TRBD1 (6 bases). Germline-derived CDR1 and CDR2 are MNHEY and SVGAGI. CDR3 length: 15 amino acids. V was cut by 2 bases and J by 4 bases, with 12 bases left in between. The CDR3 spells CASSYVQGRYNEQFF. Written as DNA, the CDR3 is TGTGCCAGCAGTTACGTACAGGGAAGGTACAATGAGCAGTTCTTC.

This sequence joins TRBV18 and TRBJ2-3, with 10 bases identical to TRBD2. Germline CDR1 and CDR2: KGHSH and LQKENI. With 1 base clipped from V and 6 bases from J, the junction kept 7 bases outside the gene matches. The CDR3 sequence is 16 residues long. Written as DNA, the CDR3 is TGTGCCAGCTCACCACGGCTAGCGGGGGACGGGGATACGCAGTATTTT. Translating it yields CASSPRLAGDGDTQYF.

This clone was seen only once. The rearrangement links TRBV11-2 to TRBJ1-5; TRBD1 agrees at 7 bases. CDR1 SGHAT and CDR2 FQNNGV come from the germline V gene. The ends lost 5 bases at V and 7 bases at J; junction bases unmatched: 5. CDR3 length: 13 residues. The CDR3 reads CASSLGDRQPQHF. DNA for the CDR3: TGTGCCAGCAGCCTTGGGGACAGACAGCCCCAGCATTTT. The full variable domain, rest sourced from reference TRBV11-2 and TRBJ1-5, is EAGVAQSPRYKIIEKRQSVAFWCNPISGHATLYWYQQILGQGPKLLIQFQNNGVVDDSQLPKDRFSAERLKGVDSTLKIQPAKLEDSAVYLCASSLGDRQPQHFGDGTRLSIL.

The chain carries TRBV10-1 and TRBJ2-7, with 7 bases that match TRBD1. This CDR3 region has 13 residues. Germline V lookup: CDR1 WNHNN, CDR2 SYGVQD (reference sequence). Unmatched junction bases numbered 4, after V lost 6 bases and J lost 2 bases. The CDR3, as DNA: TGCGCCAGCAGCGGGACAGCTCCCTACGAGCAGTACTTC. Translation: CASSGTAPYEQYF.

This clone was observed once. The chain has TRBV19 and TRBJ2-5; possibly TRBD2 for D (6 bases). Germline V gene data show CDR1 as LNHDA and CDR2 as SQIVND (reference sequence). The CDR3 covers 13 residues. This CDR3 is CATGRAYQETQYF. CDR3 DNA: TGTGCTACCGGGAGAGCGTACCAAGAGACCCAGTACTTC.

This rearrangement joins TRBV2 to TRBJ1-2; D unresolved. V dropped 8 bases and J dropped 7 bases, with 17 bases sitting between them. Germline V gene data show CDR1 as SNHLY and CDR2 as FYNNEI. CDR3 length equals 13 residues. This CDR3 reads CASSRLEAFGYTF. The DNA for the CDR3 is TGTGCCAGCTCGAGGCTGGAGGCCTTTGGCTACACCTTC.

This clone appeared a few times. The chain is built from TRBV25-1 and TRBJ2-2; 8 bases fit TRBD2. Germline CDR1 reads MGHDK; CDR2 reads SYGVNS. The V gene end was trimmed by 5 bases and the J gene end by 3 bases; junction bases not matched to a gene: 8. There are 16 residues in the CDR3. CDR3 sequence (DNA): TGTGCCAGCAGTAAGACTAGCGTTTCCTACACCGGGGAGCTGTTTTTT. This sequence encodes CASSKTSVSYTGELFF. Full variable domain (outside the CDR3, taken from reference TRBV25-1 and TRBJ2-2): EADIYQTPRYLVIGTGKKITLECSQTMGHDKMYWYQQDPGMELHLIHYSYGVNSTEKGDLSSESTVSRIRTEHFPLTLESARPSHTSQYLCASSKTSVSYTGELFFGEGSRLTVL.

The V and J genes are TRBV6-5 and TRBJ1-2; 12 nucleotides line up with TRBD1. J was trimmed by 4 bases and V by 6 bases; bases with no gene match: 6. Germline values: CDR1 MNHEY, CDR2 SVGAGI. The CDR3 runs 15 residues. CDR3 region: CASRTPGQGAYGYTF. The DNA for the CDR3 is TGTGCCAGCAGAACCCCGGGACAGGGGGCCTATGGCTACACCTTC.

The chain uses TRBV7-2 and TRBJ2-4, with 11 nucleotides matching TRBD1. With 3 bases clipped from V and 8 bases from J, the junction kept 3 bases outside the gene matches. Germline-derived CDR1 and CDR2 are SGHTA and FQGNSA. CDR3 size: 14 residues. CDR3 sequence (DNA): TGTGCCAGCAGCTTGGGACAGGGGGGGTACATTCAGTACTTC. Its protein product is CASSLGQGGYIQYF. The complete variable domain, with remaining parts taken from reference TRBV7-2 and TRBJ2-4, reads GAGVSQSPSNKVTEKGKDVELRCDPISGHTALYWYRQSLGQGLEFLIYFQGNSAPDKSGLPSDRFSAERTGGSVSTLTIQRTQQEDSAVYLCASSLGQGGYIQYFGAGTRLSVL.

This sequence joins TRBV7-2 and TRBJ2-7; TRBD1 agrees at 9 bases. The CDR3 has 14 amino acids. V lost 6 bases and J lost 5; bases outside the gene matches: 8. Germline V gives CDR1 SGHTA, CDR2 FQGNSA. As DNA, the CDR3 is TGTGCCAGCAGTTACGGGACAGGGAACAACGAGCAGTACTTC. Residues: CASSYGTGNNEQYF.

The table lists this clone with a few counts. The CDR3 DNA sequence: TGTGCCAGTAGTGCCGGGCAGGGGGCGTCCTACGAGCAGTACTTC. Residues: CASSAGQGASYEQYF. The chain has TRBV19 and TRBJ2-7, with 8 nucleotides matching TRBD1. Germline V lookup: CDR1 LNHDA, CDR2 SQIVND (reference sequence). This CDR3 is 15 amino acids long. Germline trimming cut 5 bases from V and 1 base from J; bases unmatched to any gene: 7. Full variable domain (remainder filled in from reference TRBV19 and TRBJ2-7): DGGITQSPKYLFRKEGQNVTLSCEQNLNHDAMYWYRQDPGQGLRLIYYSQIVNDFQKGDIAEGYSVSREKKESFPLTVTSAQKNPTAFYLCASSAGQGASYEQYFGPGTRLTVT.

The genes are TRBV7-9 and TRBJ2-1, with TRBD1 identical over 8 bases. V trimming: 2 bases; J trimming: 9 bases; junction bases outside the gene matches: 3. Germline lookup yields CDR1 SEHNR and CDR2 FQNEAQ (reference sequence). This CDR3 contains 13 residues. The CDR3 coding sequence is TGTGCCAGCAGCTTATCAGGGGGCACTGAGCAGTTCTTC. The encoded protein is CASSLSGGTEQFF.

The chain combines TRBV29-1 with TRBJ1-1, with TRBD1 matching 8 bases. J lost 6 bases, V lost 6 bases, and 15 bases had no gene match. Germline V lookup: CDR1 SQVTM, CDR2 ANQGSEA. CDR3 length: 15 amino acids. CDR3 protein: CSVQPGQASRAEAFF. The CDR3 region has the DNA TGCAGCGTCCAGCCGGGACAGGCCTCAAGGGCTGAAGCTTTCTTT.

The chain recombines TRBV19 with TRBJ2-5; TRBD1 aligns across 8 bases. CDR1 LNHDA and CDR2 SQIVND come from the germline V gene (reference sequence). V gave up 5 bases and J gave up 2 bases; unmatched junction bases: 4. The CDR3 contains 14 residues. CDR3 sequence reads: CASSAGQGQETQYF. CDR3 nucleotides: TGTGCCAGTAGTGCCGGACAGGGACAAGAGACCCAGTACTTC.

The chain combines TRBV2 with TRBJ2-6, with 9 nucleotides matching TRBD1. Trimming at V came to 10 bases and at J to 4 bases, leaving 11 bases not matched to a gene. Germline CDR1 reads SNHLY; CDR2 reads FYNNEI. This CDR3 contains 16 residues. CDR3 region: CAITGQGVVGANVLTF. The CDR3 coding sequence is TGTGCCATCACGGGACAGGGAGTAGTGGGGGCCAACGTCCTGACTTTC.